The rows below give T cell receptor beta chains drawn from one sample of a study of a mutant IDH1 vaccine in newly diagnosed glioma. Sequencing was performed with immunoSEQ multiplex PCR; in TCRdb, only in-frame clones are kept and a portion is missing. Of tens of thousands of clones listed, about 83% are singletons. Sequencing used PBMCs, obtained from a glioma patient treated with radiotherapy, temozolomide or both. The receptors originated from a woman between 35 and 50 years old with glioma. Each CDR3 is given with its conserved first and last residue. Fields, in order: J gene, D gene, V gene, clone size, CDR3 DNA, CDR3 protein. A D gene is named only where the DNA matches it firmly. Some rows mark clone size as missing; the rest say once, few, many or name a class of expanded clone.

TRBJ1-2 | - | TRBV6-1 | few | TGTGCCAGCAGAATCATGGACGGCTATGGCTACACCTTC | CASRIMDGYGYTF
TRBJ2-3 | TRBD2 | TRBV7-8 | once | TGTGCCAGCACCGGGGGGGGGATCACAGATACGCAGTATTTT | CASTGGGITDTQYF
TRBJ1-6 | - | TRBV5-5 | - | TGTGCCAGCAGGTCCTCTCTTGGGGGCCGTAATTCACCCCTCCACTTT | CASRSSLGGRNSPLHF
TRBJ2-6 | TRBD1 | TRBV19 | - | TGTGCCAGTAAGAGCGGGACAGGGTCTCCTCTCAGAGGGGCCAACGTCCTGACTTTC | CASKSGTGSPLRGANVLTF
TRBJ1-2 | - | TRBV6-6 | once | TGTGCCAGCAGAGAGACAGGAGTAAACTATGGCTACACCTTC | CASRETGVNYGYTF
TRBJ1-1 | - | TRBV5-4 | - | TGTGCCAGCAGCTTGGGGACACAGACGAACACTGAAGCTTTCTTT | CASSLGTQTNTEAFF
TRBJ1-6 | - | TRBV5-8 | - | TGTGCCAGCAGTCAAACCAGGACGTATAATTCACCCCTCCACTTT | CASSQTRTYNSPLHF
TRBJ2-1 | - | TRBV29-1 | - | TGCAGCGTTCGACTGATCCTCTACAATGAGCAGTTCTTC | CSVRLILYNEQFF
TRBJ1-1 | TRBD1 | TRBV2 | - | TGTGCCCGGAGCCGGACAGGGGGCGCGTCTGAAGCTTTCTTT | CARSRTGGASEAFF
TRBJ1-5 | - | TRBV5-1 | - | TGCGCCAGCAGTGACGGAGATGGGTATCAGCCCCAGCATTTT | CASSDGDGYQPQHF
TRBJ1-2 | - | TRBV7-2 | - | TGTGCCAGCAGCTTAGGTGATCCGGGGAACGGCTATGGCTACACCTTC | CASSLGDPGNGYGYTF
TRBJ1-5 | - | TRBV25-1 | - | TGTGCCAGCACCCCGGGGGGTAGCAATCAGCCCCAGCATTTT | CASTPGGSNQPQHF
TRBJ2-1 | - | TRBV4-3 | - | TGCGCCAGCAGCCAAGATACGGGATCTGAGGAGAATGAGCAGTTCTTC | CASSQDTGSEENEQFF
TRBJ2-1 | TRBD1 | TRBV9 | - | TGTGCCAGCAGTCGGGGGGACAGGGACTACAATGAGCAGTTCTTC | CASSRGDRDYNEQFF
TRBJ1-1 | - | TRBV2 | few | TGTGCCAGCAGTGATTCGGTCAGGACTGAAGCTTTCTTT | CASSDSVRTEAFF
TRBJ1-1 | - | TRBV5-1 | few | TGCGCCAGCAGTTACGGGACCACCAACACTGAAGCTTTCTTT | CASSYGTTNTEAFF
TRBJ2-7 | - | TRBV6-5 | - | TGTGCCAGCAGTTCGTACAGGGACCACGAGCAGTACTTC | CASSSYRDHEQYF
TRBJ2-1 | TRBD2 | TRBV6-1 | - | TGTGCCAGCAGTGTGCCTAGCGGAGGTCGTAATGAGCAGTTCTTC | CASSVPSGGRNEQFF
TRBJ1-2 | - | TRBV7-8 | once | TGTGCCAGCAGCTCATACAACAGTTATGGCTACACCTTC | CASSSYNSYGYTF
TRBJ2-5 | - | TRBV7-2 | - | TGTGCCAGCAGCTCGTACCAAGAGACCCAGTACTTC | CASSSYQETQYF
TRBJ2-7 | - | TRBV6-6 | once | TGTGCCAGCAGTTACTCGACAGACTACGAGCAGTACTTC | CASSYSTDYEQYF
TRBJ1-4 | - | TRBV4-3 | - | TGCGCCAGCAGCCAGGAACTACAGGGATCGAATGAAAAACTGTTTTTT | CASSQELQGSNEKLFF
TRBJ1-1 | - | TRBV19 | few | TGTGCCAGTAGTATCGGGGCCACTGAAGCTTTCTTT | CASSIGATEAFF
TRBJ2-3 | TRBD2 | TRBV5-4 | - | TGTGCCAGCAAGCCTAGCGGGGGCTCGTTTACTAGCACAGATACGCAGTATTTT | CASKPSGGSFTSTDTQYF
TRBJ2-7 | TRBD1 | TRBV6-5 | - | TGTGCCAGCAGTTACGCGACAGGGGTCGAGCAGTACTTC | CASSYATGVEQYF
TRBJ1-2 | TRBD1 | TRBV30 | once | TGTGCCTGGAGCGACAGGGGCAACTATGGCTACACCTTC | CAWSDRGNYGYTF
TRBJ2-5 | - | TRBV30 | - | TGTGCCTGGACCGGGACCGGGGAGACCCAGTACTTC | CAWTGTGETQYF
TRBJ2-7 | - | TRBV4-3 | - | TGCGCCAGCAGCCAAGATGGCCCTTTCGAGCAGTACTTC | CASSQDGPFEQYF
TRBJ1-1 | - | TRBV30 | - | TGTGCCTGGAGTGTACTAGCAGGATGGACTGAAGCTTTCTTT | CAWSVLAGWTEAFF
TRBJ1-3 | - | TRBV4-3 | - | TGCGCCAGCAGCCAGGCCCTATACTCCGGAAACACCATATATTTT | CASSQALYSGNTIYF
TRBJ2-7 | - | TRBV21-1 | - | TGTGCCAGCAGCCCACGTCCCTCCTTC | CASSPRPSF
TRBJ1-2 | - | TRBV30 | few | TGTGCCTGGAGTGTAGGCATAACAGGGGGCTACACCTTC | CAWSVGITGGYTF
TRBJ1-5 | TRBD1 | TRBV6-1 | - | TGTGCCAGCAGTCAGACAGGGGGCGGTCATCAGCCCCAGCATTTT | CASSQTGGGHQPQHF
TRBJ1-1 | - | TRBV5-1 | - | TGCGCCAGCAGCTTGGGAGCTCAGGGAGCTTTCTTT | CASSLGAQGAFF
TRBJ2-4 | TRBD2 | TRBV7-9 | - | TGTGCCAGCAGCTTAGCTCTAGCGGGGGGCCAAACCAAAAACATTCAGTACTTC | CASSLALAGGQTKNIQYF
TRBJ2-3 | TRBD1 | TRBV30 | - | TGTGCCTGGAGTGTAACAGGGGCGGCAGATACGCAGTATTTT | CAWSVTGAADTQYF
TRBJ1-1 | - | TRBV30 | - | TGTGCCTGGAGTGTACGAAAGGCTGAAGCTTTCTTT | CAWSVRKAEAFF
TRBJ1-2 | - | TRBV7-8 | - | TGTGCCAGCAGCTTAGGAGGCGGGGAGGGCTACACCTTC | CASSLGGGEGYTF
TRBJ1-1 | - | TRBV18 | - | TGTGCCAGCTCACCACCGTCCCGACATGGTCGTGACACTGAAGCTTTCTTT | CASSPPSRHGRDTEAFF
TRBJ2-5 | - | TRBV2 | few | TGTGCCAGCAGTGAAGCGCTTGCCAGGACTCAAGAGACCCAGTACTTC | CASSEALARTQETQYF